What follows describes a single T cell receptor (beta chain). In its sample, this clonotype was seen a few times. Its antigen target is currently unknown. No much larger clone exists at a distance of one base, and base qualities are not known. Library preparation employed PCR. The sample was run on an Illumina HiSeq 2500. To reduce PCR and sequencing biases, unique molecular identifiers were incorporated into the TCR beta cDNA libraries. Per 1 to 10 million input T cells, approximately 500,000 cDNA molecules were obtained, such that each molecule approximated one T cell. The patient libraries were prepared and sequenced with the same protocol used for the earlier healthy control dataset. Within a given batch, samples were prepared together, multiplexed and sequenced on the same HiSeq lane. The original pipeline was this. MIGEC handled the raw barcoded reads, throwing out single-read molecular identifier groups before consensus assembly and CDR3 extraction. Clonotype tables were post-analysed with VDJtools, and diversity was normalized by down-sampling all datasets to the smallest sample size. Repertoire overlap clustering matched CDR3 amino acid but not nucleotide sequences to correct batch-related cross-sample contamination. TCRdb took the public reads, trimmed them with fastp at Q25, ran MiXCR for clone calling and kept in-frame beta chains. Entries that share a CDR3 protein sequence are merged under the most common genes and DNA. TCRdb, not the original authors, processed these V and J calls. This sample holds fewer than 900,000 distinct CDR3 sequences; 46% were observed only once. The top ten clonotypes cover roughly 5.2% of the sample.

This sample is drawn from a study of post-analysis software for immune sequencing data (dated by TCRdb to between 2015 and 2016). With regard to the full study: Relapsing-remitting, secondary progressive and progressive-relapsing multiple sclerosis were recorded as disease courses, and subtype annotation was lacking for some patients. A subset of samples was prepared in parallel using single-end sample barcoding, then pooled and co-amplified after Illumina adapter ligation. The multiple sclerosis patient repertoires were compared with around ten previously published healthy control repertoires from donors aged roughly 6 to 25 years.

To demonstrate the VDJtools post-analysis software, TCR beta repertoires were profiled from the peripheral blood of over ten young patients with multiple sclerosis. Multiple sclerosis patients were children and adolescents aged 6 to 15 years. Findings and caveats that apply to the study as a whole: Multiple sclerosis patients had significantly lower normalized Chao1 diversity than controls, a result that suggests substantial peripheral T-cell clonal expansion. Significantly higher frequencies in patients than in controls were found for several TRBV segments, including TRBV5-6, TRBV5-1 and TRBV20-1. Direct clustering with F measure revealed strong co-clustering of samples prepared in the same batch, which led to a batch-effect correction. The multiple sclerosis patient group was slightly younger than the control group.

CDR1 and CDR2 were assigned from the germline V gene as LGHNA and YNFKEQ. The CDR3 sequence holds 14 residues, the cysteine and phenylalanine included. Only the CDR3 part of the read is kept: 42 bases, read in frame from the first base. Trimming costs V 1 base and J 5 bases, and their ends lie 9 bases apart. The chain uses TRBV4-2 and TRBJ2-1; the D gene assignment is ambiguous. Source material: blood. This receptor was obtained from a girl aged 5 to 17 with multiple sclerosis. The CDR3 here reads CASSQASRNNEQFF. The nucleotide sequence is TGTGCCAGCAGCCAAGCCTCTAGGAACAATGAGCAGTTCTTC.